This T cell receptor beta chain was captured in a study of CDR3 diversity in severe acne. This clonotype was observed a handful of times. V dropped 5 bases and J dropped 5; count of bases not matched to a gene: 4. Germline CDR1 and CDR2: SQVTM and ANQGSEA. The CDR3 runs to 12 residues. TCRdb re-derived calls from the PCR reads in MiXCR, one entry per CDR3 protein. The data show 85,000 to 120,000 distinct CDR3 sequences, roughly 51% seen once. The TCR sequence derives from a male donor with acne. Material: blood. This chain connects TRBV29-1 to TRBJ1-1; the match to TRBD1 covers 8 bases. The CDR3 loop reads CSVLDRATEAFF. The CDR3, as DNA: TGCAGCGTTCTGGACAGGGCTACTGAAGCTTTCTTT.